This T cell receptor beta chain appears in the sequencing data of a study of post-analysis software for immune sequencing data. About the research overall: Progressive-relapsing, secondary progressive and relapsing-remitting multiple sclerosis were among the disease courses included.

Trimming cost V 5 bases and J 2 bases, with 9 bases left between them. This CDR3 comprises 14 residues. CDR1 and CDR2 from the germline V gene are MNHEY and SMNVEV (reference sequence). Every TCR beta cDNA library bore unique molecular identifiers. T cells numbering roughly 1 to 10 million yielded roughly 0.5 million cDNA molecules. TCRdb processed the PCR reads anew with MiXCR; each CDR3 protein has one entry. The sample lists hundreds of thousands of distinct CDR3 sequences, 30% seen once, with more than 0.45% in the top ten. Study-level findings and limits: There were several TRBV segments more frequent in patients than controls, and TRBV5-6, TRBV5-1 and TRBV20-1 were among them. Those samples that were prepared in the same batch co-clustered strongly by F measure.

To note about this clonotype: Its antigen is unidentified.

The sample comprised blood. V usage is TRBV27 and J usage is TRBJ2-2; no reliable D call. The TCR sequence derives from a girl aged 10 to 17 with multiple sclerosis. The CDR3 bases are TGTGCCAGCAGTAGGCAGCGCAACACCGGGGAGCTGTTTTTT. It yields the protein CASSRQRNTGELFF.